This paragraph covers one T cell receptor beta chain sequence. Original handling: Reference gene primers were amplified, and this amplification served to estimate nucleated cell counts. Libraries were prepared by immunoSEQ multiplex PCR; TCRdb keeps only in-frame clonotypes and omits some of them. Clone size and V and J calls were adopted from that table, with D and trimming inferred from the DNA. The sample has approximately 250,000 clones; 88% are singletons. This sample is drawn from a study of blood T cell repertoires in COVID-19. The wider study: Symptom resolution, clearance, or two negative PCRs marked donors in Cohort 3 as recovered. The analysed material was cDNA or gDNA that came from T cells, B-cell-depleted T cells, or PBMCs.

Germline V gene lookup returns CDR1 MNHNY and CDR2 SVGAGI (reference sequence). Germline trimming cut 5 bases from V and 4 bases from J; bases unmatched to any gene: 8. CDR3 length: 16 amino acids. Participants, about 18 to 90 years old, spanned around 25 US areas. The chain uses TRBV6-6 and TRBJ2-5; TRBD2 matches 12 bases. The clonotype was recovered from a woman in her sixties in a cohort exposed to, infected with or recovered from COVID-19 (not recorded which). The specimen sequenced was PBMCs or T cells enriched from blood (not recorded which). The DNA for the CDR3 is TGTGCCAGCAGTCGACGACTAGCGGGAGTGGGAGAGACCCAGTACTTC. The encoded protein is CASSRRLAGVGETQYF.